What follows are 30 T cell receptor beta chains derived from one specimen sequenced in a study of response to subunit inactivated influenza vaccine. TCRdb re-analysed the RT-PCR reads in MiXCR, keeping a single row per CDR3 protein. The data show about 780,000 distinct CDR3 sequences, roughly 20% seen once. This material consisted of PBMCs from blood, taken roughly 5 days after vaccination. The receptors derive from a middle-aged man who received an inactivated influenza vaccine.

This clonotype has only a few counts. The chain employs TRBV28 and TRBJ2-7; D not certain. Germline V gene data show CDR1 as MDHEN and CDR2 as SYDVKM. The CDR3 extends over 12 amino acids. The V gene lost 3 bases and the J gene lost 3 bases, with 6 bases spanning the gap. CDR3 residues: CASSFVRYEQYF. The CDR3, as DNA: TGTGCCAGCAGTTTCGTTCGCTACGAGCAGTACTTC.

This clonotype is medium-sized (0.01 to 0.1%) in the sample. This chain connects TRBV7-2 to TRBJ2-3, with TRBD2 identical over 8 bases. J gave up 6 bases and V 0 bases, and 5 bases lay outside the gene matches. This CDR3 region has 15 residues. Germline CDR1 SGHTA, CDR2 FQGNSA. CDR3: CASSLAGAGADTQYF. CDR3 DNA sequence: TGTGCCAGCAGCTTAGCTGGAGCGGGAGCCGATACGCAGTATTTT.

This clonotype has a handful of counts. Here the CDR3 omits its conserved ending phenylalanine or tryptophan, so a read error is the likely source. Because the CDR3's place on the DNA is in doubt, the DNA is left out and the CDR3 is given as listed by TCRdb. The rearrangement joins TRBV12-3 or TRBV12-4 to TRBJ2-5; TRBD2 was called by the table and not checked on the DNA. Counting both end residues, the CDR3 totals 13 amino acids. The CDR3 region is CASSLSGKAPASL.

V gene TRBV14 combines with J gene TRBJ2-7; D is perhaps TRBD2 (6 bases). Per the germline V gene, CDR1 is SGHDN and CDR2 is FVKESK. Trimming cost V 1 base and J 7 bases, with 11 bases left between them. This CDR3 region has 13 residues. In DNA form, the CDR3 reads TGTGCCAGCAGCCAAGTATGGGGGGTTGAGCAGTACTTC. Residues: CASSQVWGVEQYF.

The genes are TRBV4-1 and TRBJ2-7; D perhaps matches TRBD2 (7 bases). This CDR3 contains 14 residues. Germline loops: CDR1 MGHRA, CDR2 YSYEKL. V was trimmed by 1 base and J by 7 bases, leaving 14 bases between them. The CDR3 DNA is TGCGCCAGCAGCCAAGCGACCAGGGGAGGGGAGCAGTACTTC. Translated, it gives CASSQATRGGEQYF.

This clonotype was recorded a few times. The chain couples TRBV12-3 or TRBV12-4 to TRBJ1-5, with 7 bases that match TRBD1. V lost 6 bases to trimming and J lost 5 bases; unmatched junction nucleotides: 4. This CDR3 is 13 amino acids long. The chain's CDR3 is CASSTGVYQPQHF. In DNA, the CDR3 is TGTGCCAGCAGCACAGGGGTTTATCAGCCCCAGCATTTT.

The chain recombines TRBV20-1 with TRBJ2-7, with D maybe TRBD2 (5 bases). This CDR3 has 12 residues. Trimming shortened V by 5 bases and J by 0 bases, and 8 bases separated the two germline ends. Looked up from germline, CDR1 is DFQATT and CDR2 is SNEGSKA (reference sequence). The CDR3 coding sequence is TGCAGTGCTTTCCGGGACTCCTACGAGCAGTACTTC. Translated: CSAFRDSYEQYF.

In this sample, this clonotype turned up a few times. The chain uses TRBV6-1 and TRBJ1-1; D remains ambiguous. The CDR3 consists of 14 residues. The V gene lost 7 bases and the J gene lost 4 bases, with 16 bases spanning the gap. Germline CDR1 is MNHNS and CDR2 is SASEGT. This CDR3 is CASTPGGVSTEAFF. In DNA form, the CDR3 reads TGTGCCAGCACCCCTGGCGGGGTAAGCACTGAAGCTTTCTTT.

This rearrangement joins TRBV20-1 to TRBJ2-1, with 12 bases identical to TRBD2. The trim removed 6 bases at V and 9 bases at J, leaving 9 bases unmatched. This CDR3 spans 14 amino acids. Looked up from germline, CDR1 is DFQATT and CDR2 is SNEGSKA (reference sequence). The chain's CDR3 is CSARSLAGGREQFF. The CDR3 coding sequence is TGCAGTGCAAGGTCCCTAGCGGGGGGGCGTGAGCAGTTCTTC.

The chain links TRBV6-5 to TRBJ1-1, with D perhaps matching TRBD1 (6 bases). With 8 bases removed from V and 8 bases from J, the gap between germline ends came to 9 bases. CDR3 length: 10 amino acids. The V gene's germline CDR1 is MNHEY and CDR2 SVGAGI. CDR3 bases: TGTGCCAGCGGGGGGCCAGAAGCTTTCTTT. Translation: CASGGPEAFF.

CDR3 protein: CASSLRGESEAFF. CDR3 sequence (DNA): TGTGCCAGCAGCTTACGGGGGGAATCTGAAGCTTTCTTT. The chain employs TRBV7-9 and TRBJ1-1, with D tentatively TRBD1 (5 bases). Trimming took 2 bases from V and 6 from J, leaving 10 bases between them. Germline assignment: CDR1 SEHNR and CDR2 FQNEAQ (reference sequence). The CDR3 sequence is 13 residues long.

The rearrangement joins TRBV29-1 to TRBJ2-7; TRBD1 matches 8 bases. Germline-derived CDR1 and CDR2 are SQVTM and ANQGSEA. The V gene end was trimmed by 0 bases and the J gene end by 3 bases; junction bases not matched to a gene: 4. There are 14 residues in the CDR3. CDR3 bases: TGCAGCGTTGAAGATGGGGACAGGAGCTACGAGCAGTACTTC. Its protein is CSVEDGDRSYEQYF.

J is TRBJ2-3 and V is TRBV7-9; D ambiguous. The V and J ends lost 4 bases and 1 base respectively, with 9 bases between them. Germline loops: CDR1 SEHNR, CDR2 FQNEAQ (reference sequence). The CDR3 is 14 residues long. DNA for the CDR3: TGTGCCAGCAGCTCGAAGTCCGGCACAGATACGCAGTATTTT. Translating gives CASSSKSGTDTQYF.

This clonotype appeared a single time. V gene TRBV3-1 combines with J gene TRBJ2-7; D is unclear. The CDR3 has 15 amino acids. Germline loops: CDR1 LGHDT, CDR2 YNNKEL (reference sequence). The V end was cut by 1 base, the J end by 0 bases, with 10 bases between. The DNA for the CDR3 is TGTGCCAGCAGCCAAGGTAACAGCCTCTCCTACGAGCAGTACTTC. Translating gives CASSQGNSLSYEQYF.

Many counts were recorded for this clonotype. The chain couples TRBV28 to TRBJ2-1, with D maybe TRBD2 (6 bases). Germline V gene data show CDR1 as MDHEN and CDR2 as SYDVKM. The CDR3 contains 17 residues. The ends were cut back, 5 bases at V and 0 bases at J, with 17 bases in the middle. The CDR3 is CASSTLHGGSSYNEQFF. In DNA form, the CDR3 reads TGTGCCAGCAGTACCCTTCACGGGGGTAGCTCCTACAATGAGCAGTTCTTC.

This clonotype appeared a few times. This chain joins TRBV7-6 and TRBJ2-5, with 11 bases fitting TRBD2. V dropped 1 base and J dropped 5; count of bases not matched to a gene: 6. The CDR3 runs 16 residues. Germline loops: CDR1 SGHVS, CDR2 FNYEAQ. CDR3 loop: CASSLVSGGAGETQYF. The CDR3 region has the DNA TGTGCCAGCAGCTTAGTTAGCGGGGGGGCCGGTGAGACCCAGTACTTC.

This chain uses TRBV7-3 with TRBJ2-4, with a weak D call TRBD2 (6 bases). Germline V gene data show CDR1 as SGHTA and CDR2 as FQGTGA. CDR3 length: 15 residues. The V and J ends lost 9 bases and 1 base respectively, with 16 bases between them. The CDR3: CARFGGGAAKNIQYF. The CDR3 nucleotides are TGTGCCAGGTTCGGGGGTGGTGCGGCCAAAAACATTCAGTACTTC.

Worth noting for this clonotype: A much larger clone is a single base away; this may be a read error. The gene calls are TRBV2 and TRBJ1-1; no clear D gene. Germline CDR1 and CDR2: SNHLY and FYNNEI. CDR3 length equals 11 residues. V was cut by 7 bases and J by 0 bases, with 3 bases left in between. The CDR3 reads CASTMNTEAFF. The DNA for the CDR3 is TGTGCCAGCACCATGAACACTGAAGCTTTCTTT.

The chain is built from TRBV12-3 or TRBV12-4 and TRBJ1-1; D not certain. The CDR3 totals 11 residues. The V end was cut by 6 bases, the J end by 4 bases, with 6 bases between. The CDR3 coding sequence is TGTGCCAGCAGCCCGGCCACTGAAGCTTTCTTT. Translation: CASSPATEAFF.

This chain uses TRBV12-3 or TRBV12-4 with TRBJ2-7; 9 bases fit TRBD1. J lost 2 bases, V lost 5 bases, and 4 bases had no gene match. This CDR3 region has 14 residues. The CDR3 protein is CASSRWDRAYEQYF. For the CDR3, the DNA is TGTGCCAGCAGTCGTTGGGACAGGGCCTACGAGCAGTACTTC.

In its sample, this clonotype was seen a few times. This clone may be a read error of a much larger clone one base away. The chain carries TRBV20-1 and TRBJ2-7, with D unresolved. Per the germline V gene, CDR1 is DFQATT and CDR2 is SNEGSKA (reference sequence). There are 10 residues in the CDR3. Between the trimmed V and J ends, which lost 3 bases and 5 bases, there was a span of 5 bases. The CDR3 loop is CSASLNEQYF. CDR3 bases: TGCAGTGCTAGCCTGAACGAGCAGTACTTC.

The chain carries TRBV29-1 and TRBJ2-7, with TRBD2 as a possible D gene (5 bases). There are 12 residues in the CDR3. CDR1 is SQVTM and CDR2 is ANQGSEA in the germline V gene. Trimming cost V 3 bases and J 5 bases, with 11 bases left between them. The CDR3 coding sequence is TGCAGCGTTGAGGATCCGGGGAACGAGCAGTACTTC. It yields the protein CSVEDPGNEQYF.

This clonotype has only a few counts. This chain joins TRBV5-1 and TRBJ1-1; TRBD1 matches at 7 bases. V lost 1 base, J lost 3 bases, and 3 bases stayed unmatched. CDR1 and CDR2 (germline): SGHRS, YFSETQ. CDR3 length equals 14 residues. This CDR3 is CASSLRQGDTEAFF. CDR3 bases: TGCGCCAGCAGCTTGAGACAGGGCGACACTGAAGCTTTCTTT. Filled out from reference TRBV5-1 and TRBJ1-1, the complete variable domain reads KAGVTQTPRYLIKTRGQQVTLSCSPISGHRSVSWYQQTPGQGLQFLFEYFSETQRNKGNFPGRFSGRQFSNSRSEMNVSTLELGDSALYLCASSLRQGDTEAFFGQGTRLTVV.

The rearrangement joins TRBV9 to TRBJ2-2; possible D gene TRBD2, 5 bases. The CDR3 is 15 residues long. V gave up 3 bases and J gave up 0 bases, with 9 bases separating them. From germline, CDR1 is SGDLS and CDR2 YYNGEE. The CDR3 DNA is TGTGCCAGCAGCGAACCGGGGACGAACACCGGGGAGCTGTTTTTT. Amino acid sequence: CASSEPGTNTGELFF.

V usage is TRBV15 and J usage is TRBJ1-2; D gene ambiguous. The CDR3 loop spans 14 amino acids. Trimming left V 4 bases short and J 1 base short, with 10 bases between. Per the germline V gene, CDR1 is LNHNV and CDR2 is YYDKDF (reference sequence). CDR3 loop: CATSTRDINYGYTF. Here the CDR3 DNA reads TGTGCCACCAGCACCCGGGATATTAACTATGGCTACACCTTC. The variable domain in full, completed from reference TRBV15 and TRBJ1-2, reads DAMVIQNPRYQVTQFGKPVTLSCSQTLNHNVMYWYQQKSSQAPKLLFHYYDKDFNNEADTPDNFQSRRPNTSFCFLDIRSPGLGDTAMYLCATSTRDINYGYTFGSGTRLTVV.

The CDR3 nucleotides read TGTGCCAGCCTGAGAAGCTCCTACAATGAGCAGTTCTTC. Protein sequence: CASLRSSYNEQFF. This sequence joins TRBV6-1 and TRBJ2-1; no definite D call. The ends were cut back, 8 bases at V and 0 bases at J, with 8 bases in the middle. This CDR3 spans 13 amino acids. Germline-derived CDR1 and CDR2 are MNHNS and SASEGT.

In its sample, this clonotype was seen a few times. This chain uses TRBV7-2 with TRBJ2-7; TRBD2 matches at 14 bases. CDR1 and CDR2 (germline): SGHTA, FQGNSA. Losses at the gene ends were 5 bases for V and 2 bases for J; bases not matched to a gene: 8. The CDR3 extends over 17 amino acids. The CDR3 loop is CASSNGLAGGLAYEQYF. The CDR3 bases are TGTGCCAGCAGCAACGGACTAGCGGGAGGACTGGCCTACGAGCAGTACTTC.

This clonotype was seen a handful of times. J is TRBJ2-7 and V is TRBV20-1; D is perhaps TRBD1 (5 bases). The CDR3 loop spans 13 amino acids. The ends were cut back, 1 base at V and 7 bases at J, with 14 bases in the middle. Per the germline V gene, CDR1 is DFQATT and CDR2 is SNEGSKA (reference sequence). DNA of the CDR3: TGCAGTGCTAGAGTGGCAGGACATGGGGAGCAGTACTTC. It encodes CSARVAGHGEQYF.

This clonotype was picked up a small number of times. This chain links TRBV20-1 with TRBJ2-5, with D perhaps TRBD1 (6 bases). The CDR3 runs 14 residues. V lost 1 base and J 5 bases, leaving 14 bases between the germline ends. The germline V gene encodes CDR1 DFQATT and CDR2 SNEGSKA (reference sequence). The CDR3 is CSARGGAGVETQYF. CDR3 nucleotide sequence: TGCAGTGCTAGAGGTGGCGCAGGGGTCGAGACCCAGTACTTC.

This clonotype was seen a few times. V and J are TRBV5-6 and TRBJ2-4; D uncertain. The CDR3 is 16 amino acids. Looked up from germline, CDR1 is SGHDT and CDR2 is YYEEEE. Trimming stripped 0 bases from V and 0 bases from J, with 10 bases between. The CDR3 is CASSLGPVVAKNIQYF. Here the CDR3 DNA reads TGTGCCAGCAGCTTGGGTCCCGTCGTAGCCAAAAACATTCAGTACTTC.